This T cell receptor beta chain was documented in a study of siplizumab effects on memory and regulatory T cells. The study, taken as a whole, reports: Naive T cells seemed more diverse than memory cells and seemed major alloresponse contributors. Siplizumab significantly reduced alloreactive sequences traceable to unstimulated CD4+ memory cells.

Assay: immunoSEQ multiplex PCR; the TCRdb copy retains only in-frame clones and omits some. The sample lists some 65,000 clones, 88% occurring once. A word on this clone: Its antigen is not identified.

The specimen sequenced was Tregs sorted from blood. The receptor was derived from a human donor in good health.

The CDR3 coding sequence is TGTGCCAGCTCACCTTTACAACAGCTTAACTATGGCTACACCTTC. It encodes CASSPLQQLNYGYTF. V usage is TRBV18 and J usage is TRBJ1-2; D remains ambiguous. CDR1 is KGHSH and CDR2 is LQKENI in the germline V gene. The CDR3 length is 15 residues. The V and J ends lost 3 bases and 1 base respectively, with 12 bases between them.